This TCR beta chain emerged from a study of CD8+CD57+ T cells in acquired aplastic anemia. On the study more broadly: On average, sorted CD4+ and CD8+ cells gave roughly 2.9 ug of DNA.

Both TCR beta VDJ combination and CDR3 sequence profiling were carried out. Genomic DNA was the template for this profiling. TCRdb re-called the reads through MiXCR, storing one row per CDR3 protein. Seen here are about 180,000 distinct CDR3 sequences, 40% to 55% observed once, and the top ten hold under 3.5%. Unmatched junction bases numbered 14, after V lost 5 bases and J lost 3 bases. CDR1 is DFQATT, CDR2 SNEGSKA, per germline (reference sequence). The CDR3 loop spans 16 amino acids. General study points: For CD8+ Simpson's diversity, patients and controls showed no significant difference.

This clonotype was seen more than once but under ten times. Its antigen is undetermined. The receptor's source is a human donor in good health. This chain connects TRBV20-1 to TRBJ2-7; 9 bases map to TRBD2. The specimen sequenced was sorted CD4+, CD8+, or CD8+CD57+ T cells (not recorded which) from PBMCs. The CDR3: CSARPRLAESLYEQYF. CDR3 bases: TGCAGTGCTCGACCCAGACTAGCGGAGAGCCTCTACGAGCAGTACTTC.